The clone carrying this TCR beta chain was found a few times. Its antigen is currently unknown. Naive CD4+ cells had CD25+ Tregs removed. The CDR3 contains 14 residues. Between the trimmed V and J ends, which lost 0 bases and 9 bases, there was a span of 13 bases. CDR1 is SGHRS and CDR2 is YFSETQ in the germline V gene. Findings and limits, study-wide: Greatest tumor Treg TCR overlap was with tumor naive CD4+ cells.

Constant-region reverse primers amplified full-length variable regions, followed by semi-nested Nested Universal Primer A PCR. TCRdb re-called the 5' RACE reads through MiXCR, storing one row per CDR3 protein. This table holds 25,000 to 40,000 distinct CDR3 sequences, roughly 26% found once. The sequence was collected from a female donor with breast cancer. This chain links TRBV5-1 with TRBJ2-1; D remains unclear. Material: naive CD4+ T cells sorted from a lymph node. Subset denoted: naive CD4+ T cells, CD4+CD45RA+CD25-. In nucleotides, the CDR3 is TGCGCCAGCAGCTTGGACCCGGATCGTGGTGAGCAGTTCTTC. It yields the protein CASSLDPDRGEQFF.